The clone carrying this T cell receptor (beta chain) has only a few counts. Its antigen remains unidentified. These data originate in a study of identical twins. Findings of the study overall: Conclusions rested on cross-sectional statistics rather than following the same donors. Cord blood beta clonotypes present at high abundance carried fewer insertions; no such pattern appeared in memory repertoires.

The CDR3 has 15 residues. In germline, CDR1 is SGHRS, CDR2 YFSETQ. Losses at the gene ends were 1 base for V and 6 bases for J; bases not matched to a gene: 9. Healthy Caucasian donors formed the entire cohort. Addition of a universal primer site occurred through template switching, and cDNA carried unique molecular identifiers. Using its own MiXCR run on the 5' RACE reads, TCRdb lists one record per CDR3 protein. The repertoire includes around 650,000 distinct CDR3 sequences, under 8.5% of them detected once, and 1.6% sits in the top ten. These data also formed part of another study, on yellow fever vaccine responses in identical twins.

V and J are TRBV5-1 and TRBJ2-7; 8 bases are a match to TRBD2. Sequencing was performed on PBMCs. This TCR derives from a woman aged 18-29 years in good health. CDR3 sequence (DNA): TGCGCCAGCAGCTTGCTAACGGGAGGGGCTGTCGAGCAGTACTTC. Protein sequence: CASSLLTGGAVEQYF.